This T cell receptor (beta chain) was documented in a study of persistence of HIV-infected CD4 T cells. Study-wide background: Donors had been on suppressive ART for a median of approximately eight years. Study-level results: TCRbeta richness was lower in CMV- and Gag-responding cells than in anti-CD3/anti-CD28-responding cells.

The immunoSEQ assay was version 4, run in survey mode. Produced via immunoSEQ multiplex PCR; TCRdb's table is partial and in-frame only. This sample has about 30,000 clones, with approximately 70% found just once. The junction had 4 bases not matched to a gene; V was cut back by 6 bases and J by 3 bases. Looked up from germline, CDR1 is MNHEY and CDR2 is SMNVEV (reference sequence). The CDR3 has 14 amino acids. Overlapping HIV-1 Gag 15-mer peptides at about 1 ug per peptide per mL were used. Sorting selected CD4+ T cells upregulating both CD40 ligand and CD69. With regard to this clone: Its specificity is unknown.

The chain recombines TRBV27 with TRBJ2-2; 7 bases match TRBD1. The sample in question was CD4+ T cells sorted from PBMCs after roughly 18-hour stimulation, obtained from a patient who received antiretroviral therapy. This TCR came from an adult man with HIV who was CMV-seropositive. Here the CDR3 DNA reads TGTGCCAGCAGCAGACAGGGCTACACCGGGGAGCTGTTTTTT. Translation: CASSRQGYTGELFF.